This TCR beta chain was identified in a study of memory CD4+ T cells and cytomegalovirus serostatus. Study summary: Of the healthy Belgian adults, 9 were CMV seropositive and 20 to 30 seronegative.

Profiled with immunoSEQ multiplex PCR; TCRdb holds only in-frame clones, not every one. This table holds roughly 84,000 clones, 80% found once. The germline V gene has CDR1 ENHRY and CDR2 SYGVKD. The V gene lost 3 bases and the J gene lost 4 bases, with 13 bases spanning the gap. The CDR3 has 15 amino acids. The sort gate was single viable CD3+CD4+CD8-CD45RO+ cells for memory CD4+ T cells. As for this clone: Its antigen is still unknown.

Study-level results: 67 of 164 known CMV-associated TCRbeta sequences appeared in CD4+ memory. A US-trained random forest predicted CMV serostatus with median AUC around 0.9.

V gene TRBV10-3 combines with J gene TRBJ2-1, with D possibly being TRBD1 (6 bases). This sequence was found in an adult in good health and CMV-seronegative. The sample consisted of memory CD4+ T cells from blood. CDR3 DNA: TGTGCCATCAGTGATCAGGGGTCGGGGTACAATGAGCAGTTCTTC. Amino acid sequence: CAISDQGSGYNEQFF.